The present T cell receptor beta chain was sequenced within a study of blood T cell repertoires in COVID-19. The V and J ends lost 4 bases and 7 bases, in that order; junction bases with no gene match: 4. The germline V gene has CDR1 MNHEY and CDR2 SMNVEV (reference sequence). This CDR3 is built from 14 residues. Data came from immunoSEQ multiplex PCR; TCRdb stores just in-frame clones and leaves some out. The table includes roughly 290,000 clones, roughly 89% detected once. The receptor's source is a man aged 25 to 40 with acute or convalescent COVID-19. The sequenced sample consisted of peripheral blood. V and J are TRBV27 and TRBJ1-5; 10 bases agree with TRBD1. The CDR3, as DNA: TGTGCCAGCAGTTGGGACAGGGGATACCAGCCCCAGCATTTT. It encodes CASSWDRGYQPQHF.